These 22 T cell receptor beta chains originate from one sample sequenced in a study of blood T cell repertoires in COVID-19. Produced via immunoSEQ multiplex PCR; TCRdb's table is partial and in-frame only. The repertoire includes approximately 450,000 clones, 75% to 90% of them detected once, and 0.95% to 1.2% sits in the top ten. What was sequenced was PBMCs or T cells enriched from blood (not recorded which). Every receptor here comes from a man between 25 and 39 years old who had recovered from COVID-19.

The V gene is TRBV7-9, the J gene TRBJ2-2; possibly TRBD1 for D (6 bases). This CDR3 comprises 13 residues. Germline V CDR1 and CDR2: SEHNR, FQNEAQ (reference sequence). The V end lost 5 bases, the J end lost 6 bases, and 10 bases lay between the germline ends. The CDR3 loop is CASSPQGSGELFF. The CDR3 nucleotides are TGTGCCAGCAGCCCACAGGGATCCGGGGAGCTGTTTTTT.

This sequence joins TRBV5-6 and TRBJ2-5, with D tentatively TRBD2 (6 bases). The CDR3 covers 15 residues. Per germline, CDR1 SGHDT and CDR2 YYEEEE. The V and J ends lost 3 bases and 2 bases respectively, with 14 bases between them. The CDR3 reads CASSWVGSWQETQYF. The CDR3 bases are TGTGCCAGCAGCTGGGTCGGGAGTTGGCAAGAGACCCAGTACTTC.

The chain is built from TRBV10-2 and TRBJ2-1; 9 bases fit TRBD2. Germline trimming cut 3 bases from V and 2 bases from J; bases unmatched to any gene: 5. CDR1 WSHSY and CDR2 SAAADI come from the germline V gene. The length of the CDR3 is 16 residues. This chain's CDR3 is CASSDVERGAYNEQFF. Here the CDR3 DNA reads TGCGCCAGCAGTGATGTCGAGCGGGGGGCCTACAATGAGCAGTTCTTC.

The chain is built from TRBV5-4 and TRBJ1-2; D remains ambiguous. V lost 2 bases and J lost 8, with 16 bases in between. Germline assignment: CDR1 SGHNT and CDR2 YYREEE (reference sequence). CDR3 length: 14 amino acids. The CDR3: CASSFFNQALGYTF. For the CDR3, the DNA is TGTGCCAGCAGCTTTTTTAATCAGGCCCTGGGCTACACCTTC. Together with reference TRBV5-4 and TRBJ1-2, the CDR3 gives the full variable domain: ETGVTQSPTHLIKTRGQQVTLRCSSQSGHNTVSWYQQALGQGPQFIFQYYREEENGRGNFPPRFSGLQFPNYSSELNVNALELDDSALYLCASSFFNQALGYTFGSGTRLTVV.

V and J are TRBV5-1 and TRBJ2-1, with D maybe TRBD2 (6 bases). Germline CDR1 SGHRS, CDR2 YFSETQ. Trimming shortened V by 2 bases and J by 8 bases, and 17 bases separated the two germline ends. The CDR3 sequence is 15 residues long. The CDR3 nucleotides read TGCGCCAGCAGCTTTGTGGGAGGCCGGCGGGATGAGCAGTTCTTC. The encoded protein is CASSFVGGRRDEQFF.

The CDR3 protein is CASSFTGTPSGANVLTF. In DNA form, the CDR3 reads TGTGCCAGCAGTTTCACCGGGACACCCTCTGGGGCCAACGTCCTGACTTTC. The chain has TRBV28 and TRBJ2-6; possible D gene TRBD1, 6 bases. The CDR3 has 17 residues. CDR1 MDHEN and CDR2 SYDVKM come from the germline V gene. Trimming removed 3 bases from V and 0 bases from J, with 12 bases in between.

The chain links TRBV5-4 to TRBJ2-7; TRBD2 matches 7 bases. The V gene's germline CDR1 is SGHNT and CDR2 YYREEE (reference sequence). V lost 0 bases, J lost 6 bases, and 6 bases stayed unmatched. This CDR3 spans 14 amino acids. The CDR3, as DNA: TGTGCCAGCAGCTTGGTGGATCCGGGGGGCGAGCAGTACTTC. As protein: CASSLVDPGGEQYF.

The J gene is TRBJ2-7, the V gene TRBV10-3, with TRBD1 identical over 10 bases. CDR1 and CDR2 (germline): ENHRY, SYGVKD. The CDR3 is 13 amino acids. Trimming removed 7 bases from V and 5 bases from J; junction bases left unmatched: 5. The CDR3 coding sequence is TGTGCCATCACTCCGACAGGGGGCCACGAGCAGTACTTC. Translating gives CAITPTGGHEQYF.

In regard to this clone: One end of the junction fails to match germline, which may point to a read error. The V and J genes are TRBV5-4 and TRBJ2-3, with D unclear. CDR1 SGHNT and CDR2 YYREEE come from the germline V gene (reference sequence). The CDR3 is made up of 14 amino acids. As DNA, the CDR3 is TGTGCCAGCAACTTGGGCGGTGGCCTAGATACGCAGTATTTT. As protein: CASNLGGGLDTQYF.

This clone appeared once. This chain uses TRBV9 with TRBJ2-1; TRBD2 agrees at 8 bases. The CDR3 is 17 amino acids. Unmatched junction bases numbered 8, after V lost 3 bases and J lost 0 bases. Germline CDR1 SGDLS, CDR2 YYNGEE. CDR3 in DNA: TGTGCCAGCAGCGGGCCCTCCGGGACTAGCTCCTACAATGAGCAGTTCTTC. It encodes CASSGPSGTSSYNEQFF.

The rearrangement joins TRBV3-1 (or the pseudogene TRBV3-2) to TRBJ2-5; D might be TRBD2 (6 bases). Trimming removed 0 bases from V and 13 bases from J, with 12 bases in between. The germline V gene has CDR1 LGHDT and CDR2 YNNKEL (reference sequence). The CDR3 contains 12 residues. The CDR3 here is CASSQDREKGYF. CDR3 bases: TGTGCCAGCAGCCAAGATCGGGAGAAGGGGTACTTC.

CDR3 in DNA: TGTGCCAGCAGTTACTCGGGCGGGGGCCACGAGCAGTACTTC. Translating it yields CASSYSGGGHEQYF. V is TRBV6-5 and J is TRBJ2-7, with D possibly being TRBD2 (7 bases). The germline CDR1 and CDR2 sequences are MNHEY and SVGAGI. Trimming left V 0 bases short and J 5 bases short, with 11 bases between. CDR3 length equals 14 residues.

V gene TRBV5-1 combines with J gene TRBJ2-1, with TRBD2 identical over 15 bases. CDR3 length equals 16 residues. Germline V gene sequence: CDR1 SGHRS, CDR2 YFSETQ. Trimming at V came to 5 bases and at J to 7 bases, leaving 7 bases not matched to a gene. CDR3 nucleotide sequence: TGCGCCAGCAGTCGGGAAGGGACTAGCGGGAGGAATGAGCAGTTCTTC. Translated: CASSREGTSGRNEQFF.

This clone has just a few counts. The chain employs TRBV7-9 and TRBJ2-1; 8 positions match TRBD2. V lost 2 bases, J lost 7 bases, and 7 bases stayed unmatched. Per germline, CDR1 SEHNR and CDR2 FQNEAQ (reference sequence). The CDR3 spans 15 residues. This chain's CDR3 is CASSLLAGSGNEQFF. The DNA of the CDR3 is TGTGCCAGCAGCTTATTAGCGGGAAGCGGTAATGAGCAGTTCTTC.

V usage is TRBV10-2 and J usage is TRBJ2-3; TRBD1 matches at 10 bases. The ends lost 6 bases at V and 3 bases at J; junction bases unmatched: 3. The CDR3 has 14 residues. Germline CDR1 is WSHSY and CDR2 is SAAADI. CDR3 nucleotide sequence: TGCGCCAGCAGGGGACAGGGGACGACAGATACGCAGTATTTT. It codes for CASRGQGTTDTQYF.

J is TRBJ2-7 and V is TRBV27, with a possible D match to TRBD1 (7 bases). The CDR3 spans 16 residues. Germline CDR1 and CDR2: MNHEY and SMNVEV (reference sequence). The V gene lost 5 bases and the J gene lost 6 bases, with 23 bases spanning the gap. The CDR3 bases are TGTGCCAGCAGTCAGAGACCGGGACAGCGGGTACTCGAGCAGTACTTC. As protein: CASSQRPGQRVLEQYF.

V is TRBV11-2 and J is TRBJ2-5; D may be TRBD2 (6 bases). The V gene's germline CDR1 is SGHAT and CDR2 FQNNGV. This CDR3 contains 14 residues. V was clipped by 3 bases and J by 4 bases, with 12 bases between them. Written as DNA, the CDR3 is TGTGCCAGCAGCTTGGAGGGGTCAGCAGAGACCCAGTACTTC. Translation gives CASSLEGSAETQYF.

The gene calls are TRBV29-1 and TRBJ2-7, with a possible D match to TRBD2 (5 bases). The V gene lost 6 bases and the J gene lost 6 bases, with 15 bases spanning the gap. CDR1 and CDR2 (germline): SQVTM, ANQGSEA. There are 12 residues in the CDR3. The CDR3, as DNA: TGCAGCGTCCCACTAGGGCGAGGCGAGCAGTACTTC. Residues: CSVPLGRGEQYF.

The V call is TRBV5-1, the J call TRBJ2-1; TRBD2 aligns across 7 bases. Germline values: CDR1 SGHRS, CDR2 YFSETQ. This CDR3 has 14 residues. After removal of 0 bases from V and 9 bases from J, the junction contained 6 bases not matched to a gene. The DNA for the CDR3 is TGCGCCAGCAGCTTGGATTACGTAGCGGGTGAGCAGTTCTTC. Translated: CASSLDYVAGEQFF.

This chain links TRBV24-1 with TRBJ2-2, with D possibly matching TRBD2 (7 bases). CDR3 length equals 15 residues. V gave up 5 bases and J gave up 4 bases, with 13 bases separating them. CDR1 is KGHDR and CDR2 is SFDVKD in the germline V gene. The DNA for the CDR3 is TGTGCCACCAGTGTGGGGGGGCGCGGCACCGGGGAGCTGTTTTTT. As protein: CATSVGGRGTGELFF.

The chain is built from TRBV3-1 (or the pseudogene TRBV3-2) and TRBJ1-1; no firm D call. Trimming pared 4 bases from V and 0 bases from J, leaving 9 bases between. CDR1 is LGHDT, CDR2 YNNKEL, per germline (reference sequence). This CDR3 region has 14 residues. Here the CDR3 reads CASSPPGMNTEAFF. CDR3 in DNA: TGTGCCAGCAGCCCCCCAGGCATGAACACTGAAGCTTTCTTT.

The rearrangement joins TRBV6-1 to TRBJ1-2; D uncertain. The germline V gene encodes CDR1 MNHNS and CDR2 SASEGT. The V end lost 0 bases, the J end lost 0 bases, and 11 bases lay between the germline ends. CDR3 length equals 16 residues. The CDR3 nucleotides are TGTGCCAGCAGTGAAGCGTTCGGGATAGCTAACTATGGCTACACCTTC. It is translated as CASSEAFGIANYGYTF.